Below, 14 T cell receptor beta chains from the same sample are listed, as sequenced in a study of T cell responses to AZD1222 COVID-19 vaccine. TCRdb's table, derived via immunoSEQ multiplex PCR, lists solely in-frame clones and lacks some. The sample has approximately 100,000 clones, about 90% seen once; the top ten hold 16%. The sequences come from peripheral blood, collected on day 0 of AZD1222 vaccination. The receptors shown here come from an adult in good health.

The chain links TRBV21-1 to TRBJ1-3; TRBD1, the table's D call, was not compared with the DNA. TRBV21-1 is a pseudogene segment. The CDR3 is made up of 20 amino acids. The CDR3 spells CASSMRTGTILTHSGNTIYF. The CDR3 DNA sequence: TGTGCCAGCAGCATGCGGACAGGGACTATCTTAACCCACTCTGGAAACACCATATATTTT.

The CDR3 nucleotides read TGTGCCAGCAGCCAAGTTTGGACGAGCTCCTACAATGAGCAGTTCTTC. It translates to CASSQVWTSSYNEQFF. The V gene is TRBV14, the J gene TRBJ2-1, with D uncertain. Per the germline V gene, CDR1 is SGHDN and CDR2 is FVKESK. The CDR3 covers 16 residues. Between the trimmed V and J ends, which lost 1 base and 0 bases, there was a span of 10 bases.

A few counts support this clone. The rearrangement links TRBV4-2 to TRBJ2-7; 7 nucleotides align to TRBD2. The CDR3 has 18 amino acids. From germline, CDR1 is LGHNA and CDR2 YNFKEQ. The J segment lost 4 bases and the V segment lost 0 bases, leaving 15 bases of the junction unmatched. CDR3: CASSQDISRGTVYYEQYF. The DNA for the CDR3 is TGTGCCAGCAGCCAAGATATATCGCGGGGGACCGTGTATTACGAGCAGTACTTC.

The rearrangement links TRBV30 to TRBJ2-7, with D hard to call. Trimming took off 2 bases at V and 3 bases at J, with 8 bases between the two ends. Germline assignment: CDR1 GTSNPN and CDR2 SVGIG (reference sequence). This CDR3 contains 12 residues. This CDR3 is CAWSSGGYEQYF. The CDR3 nucleotides read TGTGCCTGGAGTTCCGGCGGCTACGAGCAGTACTTC.

The chain recombines TRBV6-5 with TRBJ1-2; D might be TRBD1 (6 bases). The CDR3 runs to 15 residues. Germline assignment: CDR1 MNHEY and CDR2 SVGAGI. The germline V and J ends were trimmed by 6 bases and 3 bases, with 17 bases remaining between them. The CDR3 spells CASRIQGLGDYGYTF. The CDR3 DNA follows: TGTGCCAGCAGGATACAGGGATTAGGTGACTATGGCTACACCTTC.

CDR3 bases: TGCGCCAGCAGTGAGGGTTCCGTGAACACCGGGGAGCTGTTTTTT. It specifies CASSEGSVNTGELFF. The rearrangement joins TRBV10-2 to TRBJ2-2; no firm D call. Germline values: CDR1 WSHSY, CDR2 SAAADI. This CDR3 comprises 15 residues. V dropped 2 bases and J dropped 1 base, with 8 bases sitting between them.

This chain uses TRBV19 with TRBJ2-1, with unresolved D. The CDR3 sequence is 16 residues long. CDR1 is LNHDA and CDR2 is SQIVND in the germline V gene (reference sequence). V was pared by 5 bases and J by 0 bases, with 14 bases between. The CDR3 sequence is CASSPSGVSSYNEQFF. The DNA of the CDR3 is TGTGCCAGTAGTCCTTCTGGGGTAAGCTCCTACAATGAGCAGTTCTTC.

The J gene is TRBJ1-2, the V gene TRBV7-9; D is possibly TRBD1 (5 bases). The CDR3 consists of 15 residues. Germline values: CDR1 SEHNR, CDR2 FQNEAQ (reference sequence). Trimming pared 0 bases from V and 1 base from J, leaving 9 bases between. CDR3 loop: CASSLAGGINYGYTF. DNA for the CDR3: TGTGCCAGCAGCTTAGCGGGGGGGATTAACTATGGCTACACCTTC.

The chain is built from TRBV24-1 and TRBJ2-5, with 11 bases that match TRBD1. V lost 4 bases to trimming and J lost 4 bases; unmatched junction nucleotides: 4. Germline V gene lookup returns CDR1 KGHDR and CDR2 SFDVKD. This CDR3 spans 15 amino acids. Here the CDR3 reads CATSDPGTGGETQYF. For the CDR3, the DNA is TGTGCCACCAGTGACCCCGGGACAGGGGGAGAGACCCAGTACTTC.

This chain uses TRBV6-5 with TRBJ2-7; 11 positions match TRBD1. Looked up from germline, CDR1 is MNHEY and CDR2 is SVGAGI. The trim removed 5 bases at V and 2 bases at J, leaving 5 bases unmatched. This CDR3 region has 15 residues. CDR3 amino acids: CASSNRDRGTYEQYF. The CDR3, as DNA: TGTGCCAGCAGTAACCGGGACAGGGGGACCTACGAGCAGTACTTC.

The chain employs TRBV5-1 and TRBJ2-4; 9 nucleotides agree with TRBD2. Losses at the gene ends were 0 bases for V and 0 bases for J; bases not matched to a gene: 10. This CDR3 spans 19 amino acids. CDR1 is SGHRS and CDR2 is YFSETQ in the germline V gene. Written as DNA, the CDR3 is TGCGCCAGCAGCTTGGTACGTAGCGGGAGTCAGGGAGCCAAAAACATTCAGTACTTC. Residues: CASSLVRSGSQGAKNIQYF.

The genes are TRBV28 and TRBJ2-3; 13 bases match TRBD2. CDR3 length: 21 amino acids. Germline V gives CDR1 MDHEN, CDR2 SYDVKM. V was clipped by 8 bases and J by 4 bases; unmatched bases: 24. CDR3: CASPSPLQPSTSGRAADTQYF. The CDR3 DNA follows: TGTGCCAGCCCCTCCCCCCTCCAGCCCTCAACTAGCGGGAGGGCCGCAGATACGCAGTATTTT.

The V call is TRBV23-1, the J call TRBJ1-1; no clear D gene. TRBV23-1 is reported as an ORF; its role is uncertain. This CDR3 region has 15 residues. V lost 2 bases to trimming and J lost 7 bases, with 17 bases between them. The CDR3 loop is CASSQPPLAGGEAFF. DNA for the CDR3: TGCGCCAGCAGTCAACCCCCATTGGCGGGTGGTGAAGCTTTCTTT.

The chain recombines TRBV5-4 with TRBJ2-2; 8 bases line up with TRBD2. V dropped 2 bases and J dropped 7; count of bases not matched to a gene: 10. The CDR3 consists of 16 residues. Germline CDR1 reads SGHNT; CDR2 reads YYREEE (reference sequence). CDR3 amino acids: CASSFVSGGPGGELFF. CDR3 DNA sequence: TGTGCCAGCAGCTTTGTCTCGGGAGGGCCCGGCGGGGAGCTGTTTTTT.